A single sample is the source of the 16 T cell receptor beta chains below, sequenced in a study of blood T cell repertoires in COVID-19. Some clones are missing from TCRdb's copy, which holds only in-frame ones; the method was immunoSEQ multiplex PCR. The sample includes about 33,000 clones, about 82% of them seen just once. What was sequenced was peripheral blood. These TCRs come from a man in his sixties with active COVID-19.

The CDR3 nucleotides are TGTGCCAGCTCACCTGGACAGCAAGAGACCCAGTACTTC. It is translated as CASSPGQQETQYF. The chain has TRBV18 and TRBJ2-5; TRBD1 might be the D (6 bases). The CDR3 length is 13 residues. V was clipped by 3 bases and J by 2 bases, with 7 bases between them. Germline CDR1 is KGHSH and CDR2 is LQKENI.

The chain links TRBV10-2 to TRBJ2-5, with 9 bases lining up with TRBD2. The CDR3 runs 15 residues. V lost 6 bases, J lost 4 bases, and 9 bases stayed unmatched. Germline V gives CDR1 WSHSY, CDR2 SAAADI. The CDR3 loop reads CASSIAGEVGETQYF. Written as DNA, the CDR3 is TGCGCCAGCAGCATAGCGGGAGAGGTGGGAGAGACCCAGTACTTC.

The chain is built from TRBV28 and TRBJ2-3; 7 nucleotides match TRBD2. J gave up 6 bases and V 7 bases, and 4 bases lay outside the gene matches. The CDR3 totals 12 residues. CDR1 and CDR2 from the germline V gene are MDHEN and SYDVKM. The CDR3 protein is CASTQGGDTQYF. CDR3 in DNA: TGTGCCAGCACGCAGGGAGGGGATACGCAGTATTTT.

The chain is built from TRBV11-2 and TRBJ2-7, with a tentative D call TRBD1 (8 bases). Germline CDR1 is SGHAT and CDR2 is FQNNGV. V lost 7 bases, J lost 2 bases, and 24 bases lay in between. The CDR3 extends over 17 amino acids. Here the CDR3 DNA reads TGTGCCAGCACCAGGGGGGGCGTTTGGACAGGGCCCTACGAGCAGTACTTC. This translates into CASTRGGVWTGPYEQYF.

The chain is built from TRBV28 and TRBJ1-2; TRBD1 matches 9 bases. Per germline, CDR1 MDHEN and CDR2 SYDVKM. Germline trimming cut 7 bases from V and 6 bases from J; bases unmatched to any gene: 12. CDR3 length: 15 amino acids. CDR3 coding DNA: TGTGCCAGCAACCCTTTGGGAGGGACAGGGAATGGCTACACCTTC. Encoded protein: CASNPLGGTGNGYTF.

By sample share, this clone is medium-sized. This chain connects TRBV14 to TRBJ1-2; D uncertain. This CDR3 has 13 residues. Germline V gene data show CDR1 as SGHDN and CDR2 as FVKESK. V shed 4 bases and J shed 2 bases, with 8 bases lying between them. CDR3 nucleotides: TGTGCCAGCAGCCTACAGCAAAACTATGGCTACACCTTC. Residues: CASSLQQNYGYTF.

The chain employs TRBV6-5 and TRBJ1-2; tentatively, D is TRBD1 (5 bases). The CDR3 is 12 amino acids. V was trimmed by 8 bases and J by 2 bases, leaving 9 bases between them. Germline CDR1 MNHEY, CDR2 SVGAGI. The CDR3 protein is CASRQTNYGYTF. The CDR3 nucleotides are TGTGCCAGCCGACAGACAAACTATGGCTACACCTTC.

The CDR3 nucleotides are TGTGCCAGCAGTCCCTTTTTCCAAGCTAGGAGCAATCAGCCCCAGCATTTT. The encoded protein is CASSPFFQARSNQPQHF. The genes are TRBV27 and TRBJ1-5, with D hard to call. This CDR3 region has 17 residues. CDR1 is MNHEY, CDR2 SMNVEV, per germline (reference sequence). V lost 5 bases and J lost 1, with 18 bases in between.

The chain couples TRBV11-3 to TRBJ2-1, with no clear D. V was trimmed by 3 bases and J by 8 bases, leaving 5 bases between them. CDR1 is SGHNT and CDR2 is YENEEA in the germline V gene. There are 11 residues in the CDR3. This CDR3 reads CASSFSYEQFF. In DNA form, the CDR3 reads TGTGCCAGCAGCTTTAGTTATGAGCAGTTCTTC.

The chain is built from TRBV6-5 and TRBJ2-1; TRBD2 matches 7 bases. Germline V lookup: CDR1 MNHEY, CDR2 SVGAGI. V gave up 4 bases and J gave up 6 bases; unmatched junction bases: 9. The length of the CDR3 is 15 residues. CDR3 loop: CASSWGGGSPNEQFF. CDR3 sequence (DNA): TGTGCCAGCAGTTGGGGTGGCGGGAGCCCCAATGAGCAGTTCTTC.

The rearrangement uses TRBV5-1 and TRBJ2-1; 8 bases align to TRBD2. Per the germline V gene, CDR1 is SGHRS and CDR2 is YFSETQ. The CDR3 extends over 15 amino acids. J was trimmed by 8 bases and V by 4 bases; bases with no gene match: 11. CDR3 sequence (DNA): TGCGCCAGCAGCCCGGCAGCCCGGGAGGGCTATGAGCAGTTCTTC. As protein: CASSPAAREGYEQFF.

The V and J genes are TRBV28 and TRBJ2-2; D is undetermined. This CDR3 has 13 residues. V was shortened by 10 bases and J by 0 bases, with 9 bases between the two germline ends. Germline lookup yields CDR1 MDHEN and CDR2 SYDVKM. This CDR3 reads CATRSPNTGELFF. The CDR3 DNA follows: TGTGCCACTAGGTCACCGAACACCGGGGAGCTGTTTTTT. Variable domain in full (rest from reference TRBV28 and TRBJ2-2): DVKVTQSSRYLVKRTGEKVFLECVQDMDHENMFWYRQDPGLGLRLIYFSYDVKMKEKGDIPEGYSVSREKKERFSLILESASTNQTSMYLCATRSPNTGELFFGEGSRLTVL.

The chain couples TRBV19 to TRBJ2-5; 9 nucleotides align to TRBD2. The CDR3 runs 17 residues. The junction had 13 bases not matched to a gene; V was cut back by 3 bases and J by 5 bases. Germline CDR1 LNHDA, CDR2 SQIVND (reference sequence). The CDR3 DNA reads TGTGCCAGTAGTATGAAGGTGGCGGGAGGGAGCCGGGAGACCCAGTACTTC. Translating it yields CASSMKVAGGSRETQYF.

The chain carries TRBV23-1 and TRBJ1-5, with no clear D. TRBV23-1 carries the ORF label, with uncertain function. V lost 0 bases, J lost 5 bases, and 8 bases lay in between. The CDR3 runs 14 residues. CDR3 DNA sequence: TGCGCCAGCAGTCAATCACTTCGGGATCAGCCCCAGCATTTT. This codes for CASSQSLRDQPQHF.

This clone was seen once. This chain connects TRBV19 to TRBJ2-4, with a possible D match to TRBD2 (6 bases). V dropped 9 bases and J dropped 0 bases, with 18 bases sitting between them. This CDR3 is 16 amino acids long. Germline V lookup: CDR1 LNHDA, CDR2 SQIVND (reference sequence). The CDR3 DNA reads as TGTGCCAGCCAATCCGGGGGAGCAAGAGCCAAAAACATTCAGTACTTC. Protein: CASQSGGARAKNIQYF.

This sequence joins TRBV7-8 and TRBJ2-2; D is possibly TRBD1 (5 bases). Trimming left V 5 bases short and J 0 bases short, with 16 bases between. The CDR3 totals 17 residues. CDR1 SGHVS and CDR2 FQNEAQ come from the germline V gene. The CDR3 loop reads CASSLRGWGTNTGELFF. The DNA of the CDR3 is TGTGCCAGCAGCCTCCGTGGTTGGGGCACGAACACCGGGGAGCTGTTTTTT.